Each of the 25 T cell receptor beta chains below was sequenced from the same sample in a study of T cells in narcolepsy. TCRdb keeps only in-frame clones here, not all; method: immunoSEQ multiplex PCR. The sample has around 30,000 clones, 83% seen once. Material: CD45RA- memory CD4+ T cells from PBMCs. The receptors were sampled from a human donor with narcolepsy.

CDR3 coding DNA: TGTGCCAGCAGCCCCGTGGAGGGGGCTGGGGTCACCGGGGAGCTGTTTTTT. Residues: CASSPVEGAGVTGELFF. The chain has TRBV7-3 and TRBJ2-2; possible D gene TRBD1, 7 bases. Looked up from germline, CDR1 is SGHTA and CDR2 is FQGTGA. This CDR3 region has 17 residues. The ends were cut back, 5 bases at V and 4 bases at J, with 20 bases in the middle.

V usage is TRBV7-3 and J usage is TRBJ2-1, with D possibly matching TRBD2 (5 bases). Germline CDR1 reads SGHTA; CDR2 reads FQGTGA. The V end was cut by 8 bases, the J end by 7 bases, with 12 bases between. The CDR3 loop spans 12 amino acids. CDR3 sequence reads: CASGSPGNEQFF. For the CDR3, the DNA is TGTGCCAGCGGCTCCCCGGGGAATGAGCAGTTCTTC.

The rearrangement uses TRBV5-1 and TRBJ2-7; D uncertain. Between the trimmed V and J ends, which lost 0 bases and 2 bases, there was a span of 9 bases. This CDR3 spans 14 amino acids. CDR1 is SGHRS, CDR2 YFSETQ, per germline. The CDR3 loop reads CASSLDARTYEQYF. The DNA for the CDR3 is TGCGCCAGCAGCTTGGATGCCAGGACCTACGAGCAGTACTTC.

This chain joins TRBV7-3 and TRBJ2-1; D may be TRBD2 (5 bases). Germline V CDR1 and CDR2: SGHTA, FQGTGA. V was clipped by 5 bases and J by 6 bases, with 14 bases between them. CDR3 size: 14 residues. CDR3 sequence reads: CASSLGLAGNEQFF. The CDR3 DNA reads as TGTGCCAGCAGCCTAGGGCTAGCCGGCAATGAGCAGTTCTTC.

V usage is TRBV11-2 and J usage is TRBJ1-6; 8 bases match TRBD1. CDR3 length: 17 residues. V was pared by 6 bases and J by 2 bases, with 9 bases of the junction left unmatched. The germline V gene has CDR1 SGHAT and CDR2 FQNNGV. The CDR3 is CASSYSGGITYNSPLHF. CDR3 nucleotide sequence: TGTGCCAGCAGTTATTCAGGGGGCATAACCTATAATTCACCCCTCCACTTT.

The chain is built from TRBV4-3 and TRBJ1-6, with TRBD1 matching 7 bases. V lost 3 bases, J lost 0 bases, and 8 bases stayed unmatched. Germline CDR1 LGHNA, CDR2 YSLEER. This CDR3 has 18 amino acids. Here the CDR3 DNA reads TGCGCCAGCAGCCAGAGGACAGGCCGGGGCTCCTATAATTCACCCCTCCACTTT. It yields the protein CASSQRTGRGSYNSPLHF.

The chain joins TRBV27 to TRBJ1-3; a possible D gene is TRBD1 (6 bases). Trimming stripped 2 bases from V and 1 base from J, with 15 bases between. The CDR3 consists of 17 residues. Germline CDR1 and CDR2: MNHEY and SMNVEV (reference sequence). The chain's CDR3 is CASSLTRQVKSGNTIYF. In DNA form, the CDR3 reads TGTGCCAGCAGTTTAACCCGACAGGTGAAATCTGGAAACACCATATATTTT.

CDR3 residues: CSGRGGGETQYF. The CDR3 DNA reads as TGCAGCGGTAGAGGGGGGGGAGAGACCCAGTACTTC. J is TRBJ2-5 and V is TRBV29-1, with D possibly TRBD2 on 7 matching bases. V lost 7 bases and J 4 bases, leaving 13 bases between the germline ends. The CDR3 is made up of 12 amino acids. The V gene's germline CDR1 is SQVTM and CDR2 ANQGSEA.

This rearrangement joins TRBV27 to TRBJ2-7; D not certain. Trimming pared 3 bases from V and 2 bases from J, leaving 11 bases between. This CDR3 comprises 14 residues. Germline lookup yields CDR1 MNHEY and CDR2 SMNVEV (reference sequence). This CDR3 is CASSFLGLAYEQYF. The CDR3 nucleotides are TGTGCCAGCAGTTTTTTAGGCTTAGCCTACGAGCAGTACTTC.

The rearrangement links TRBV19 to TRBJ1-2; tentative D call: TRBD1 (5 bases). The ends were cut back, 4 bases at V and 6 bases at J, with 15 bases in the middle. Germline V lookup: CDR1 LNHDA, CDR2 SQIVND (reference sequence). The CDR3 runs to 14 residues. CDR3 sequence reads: CASSNPGRRNGYTF. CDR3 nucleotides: TGTGCCAGTAGTAATCCAGGGAGGAGAAATGGCTACACCTTC.

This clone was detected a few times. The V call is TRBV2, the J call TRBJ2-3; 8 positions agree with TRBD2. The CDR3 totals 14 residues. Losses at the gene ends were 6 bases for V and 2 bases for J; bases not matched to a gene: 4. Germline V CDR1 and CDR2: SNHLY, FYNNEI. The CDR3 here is CASRGGLATDTQYF. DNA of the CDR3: TGTGCCAGCAGGGGTGGACTAGCCACAGATACGCAGTATTTT.

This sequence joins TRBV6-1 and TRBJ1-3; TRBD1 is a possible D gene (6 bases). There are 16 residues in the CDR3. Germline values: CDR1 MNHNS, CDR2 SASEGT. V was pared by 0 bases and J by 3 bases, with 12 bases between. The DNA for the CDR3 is TGTGCCAGCAGTGAAGCGGCGGGGGGCTTTGGAAACACCATATATTTT. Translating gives CASSEAAGGFGNTIYF.

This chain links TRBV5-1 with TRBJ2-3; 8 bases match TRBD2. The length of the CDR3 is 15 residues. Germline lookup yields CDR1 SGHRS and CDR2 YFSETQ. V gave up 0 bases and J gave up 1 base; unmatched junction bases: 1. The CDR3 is CASSLVGGGTDTQYF. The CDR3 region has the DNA TGCGCCAGCAGCTTGGTCGGGGGGGGCACAGATACGCAGTATTTT. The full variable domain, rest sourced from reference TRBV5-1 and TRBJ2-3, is KAGVTQTPRYLIKTRGQQVTLSCSPISGHRSVSWYQQTPGQGLQFLFEYFSETQRNKGNFPGRFSGRQFSNSRSEMNVSTLELGDSALYLCASSLVGGGTDTQYFGPGTRLTVL.

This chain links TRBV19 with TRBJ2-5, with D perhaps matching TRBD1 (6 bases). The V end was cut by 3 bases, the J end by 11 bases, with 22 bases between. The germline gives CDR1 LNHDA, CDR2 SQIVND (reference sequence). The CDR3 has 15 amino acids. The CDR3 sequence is CASSISQGGVGEQYF. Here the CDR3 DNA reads TGTGCCAGTAGTATTTCACAGGGTGGAGTCGGTGAGCAGTACTTC.

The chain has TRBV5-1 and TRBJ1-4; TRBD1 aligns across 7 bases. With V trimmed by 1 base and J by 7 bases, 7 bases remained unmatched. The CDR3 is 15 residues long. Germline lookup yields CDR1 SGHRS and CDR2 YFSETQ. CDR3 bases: TGCGCCAGCAGCTTGCAGGGGCAGGGGGGTGAAAAACTGTTTTTT. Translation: CASSLQGQGGEKLFF.

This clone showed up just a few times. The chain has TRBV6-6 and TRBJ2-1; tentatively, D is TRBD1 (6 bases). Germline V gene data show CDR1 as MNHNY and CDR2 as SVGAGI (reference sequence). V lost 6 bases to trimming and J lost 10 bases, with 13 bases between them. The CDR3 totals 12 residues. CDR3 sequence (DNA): TGTGCCAGCAGGATGCAGGGGCCAGAGCAGTTCTTC. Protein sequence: CASRMQGPEQFF.

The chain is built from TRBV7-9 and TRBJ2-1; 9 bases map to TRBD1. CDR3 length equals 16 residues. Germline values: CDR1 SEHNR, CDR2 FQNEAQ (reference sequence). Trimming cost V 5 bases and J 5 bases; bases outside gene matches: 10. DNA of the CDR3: TGTGCCAGCAGCCGTCAGTCGGGACAGGGAAACAATGAGCAGTTCTTC. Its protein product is CASSRQSGQGNNEQFF.

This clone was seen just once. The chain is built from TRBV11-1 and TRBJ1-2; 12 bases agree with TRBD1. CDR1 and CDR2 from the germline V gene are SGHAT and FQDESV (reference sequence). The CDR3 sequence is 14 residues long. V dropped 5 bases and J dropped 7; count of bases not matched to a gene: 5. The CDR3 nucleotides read TGTGCCAGCAGCGGGACAGGGGGCGGGAGTGGCTACACCTTC. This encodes CASSGTGGGSGYTF.

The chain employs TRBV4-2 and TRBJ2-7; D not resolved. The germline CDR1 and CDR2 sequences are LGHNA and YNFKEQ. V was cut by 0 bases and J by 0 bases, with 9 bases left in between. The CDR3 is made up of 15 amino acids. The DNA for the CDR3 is TGTGCCAGCAGCCAAGATCGGGCAATCTCCTACGAGCAGTACTTC. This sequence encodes CASSQDRAISYEQYF.

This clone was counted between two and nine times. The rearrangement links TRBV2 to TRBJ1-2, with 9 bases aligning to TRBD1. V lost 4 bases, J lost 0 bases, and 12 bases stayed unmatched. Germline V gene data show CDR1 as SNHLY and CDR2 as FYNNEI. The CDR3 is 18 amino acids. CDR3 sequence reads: CASSANTGGVSANYGYTF. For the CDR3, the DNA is TGTGCCAGCAGTGCCAATACAGGGGGCGTATCAGCTAACTATGGCTACACCTTC.

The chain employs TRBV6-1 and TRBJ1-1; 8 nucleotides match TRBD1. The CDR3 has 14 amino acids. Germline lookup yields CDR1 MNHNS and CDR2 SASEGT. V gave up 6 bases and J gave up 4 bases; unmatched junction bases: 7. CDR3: CASSTGGGGTEAFF. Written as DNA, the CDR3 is TGTGCCAGCAGCACAGGGGGAGGAGGCACTGAAGCTTTCTTT.

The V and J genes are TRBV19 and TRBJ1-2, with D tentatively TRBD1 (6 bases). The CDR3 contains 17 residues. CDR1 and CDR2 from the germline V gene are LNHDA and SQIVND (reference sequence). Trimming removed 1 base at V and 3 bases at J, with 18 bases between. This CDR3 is CASSIGARGQRDYGYTF. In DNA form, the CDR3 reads TGTGCCAGTAGTATAGGAGCGCGGGGGCAAAGGGACTATGGCTACACCTTC.

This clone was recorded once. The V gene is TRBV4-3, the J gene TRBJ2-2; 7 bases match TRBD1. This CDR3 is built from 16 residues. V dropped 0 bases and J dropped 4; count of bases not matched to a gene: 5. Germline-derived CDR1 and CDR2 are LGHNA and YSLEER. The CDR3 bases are TGCGCCAGCAGCCAAGATAGGGGGCTTGTCACCGGGGAGCTGTTTTTT. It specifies CASSQDRGLVTGELFF.

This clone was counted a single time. CDR3 sequence: CASSPPRQGGKNIQYF. The CDR3 DNA reads as TGTGCCAGCAGCCCCCCTCGACAGGGCGGTAAAAACATTCAGTACTTC. J is TRBJ2-4 and V is TRBV7-9; 7 bases fit TRBD1. This CDR3 spans 16 amino acids. J was trimmed by 4 bases and V by 5 bases; bases with no gene match: 11. Germline V gene sequence: CDR1 SEHNR, CDR2 FQNEAQ (reference sequence).

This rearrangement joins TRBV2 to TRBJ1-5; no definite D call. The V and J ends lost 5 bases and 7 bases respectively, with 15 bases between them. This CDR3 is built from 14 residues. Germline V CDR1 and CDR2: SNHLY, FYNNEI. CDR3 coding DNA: TGTGCCAGCAGTCAGACGGACTCCTGGCAGCCCCAGCATTTT. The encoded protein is CASSQTDSWQPQHF.